This T cell receptor beta chain was recovered during a study of blood T cell repertoires in COVID-19. Background on the study: Acute and convalescent COVID-19 samples came from the United States, Italy and Spain. The analysed material was cDNA or gDNA that came from T cells, B-cell-depleted T cells, or PBMCs.

How the authors handled the data: Reference gene primers were amplified, and this amplification served to estimate nucleated cell counts. Clones were sequenced by immunoSEQ multiplex PCR, and TCRdb holds only the in-frame ones, with some missing. The DNA gave D and trimming, while V, J and clone size come from that table. The profile shows around 34,000 clones, 83% of them singletons. Trimming took 1 base from V and 3 from J; bases not matched to a gene: 8. Germline V gene data show CDR1 as SGHRS and CDR2 as YFSETQ. There are 18 residues in the CDR3. The sequence was obtained from a man aged 45-65 years with acute or convalescent COVID-19. The chain employs TRBV5-1 and TRBJ2-4; TRBD2 matches 12 bases. The specimen was peripheral blood. This CDR3 reads CASSLLAGGPGGKNIQYF. The CDR3 DNA reads TGCGCCAGCAGCTTGCTAGCGGGAGGGCCGGGGGGCAAAAACATTCAGTACTTC.